This TCR beta chain was captured in a study of shared clonotypes between healthy human individuals. The germline V gene has CDR1 MGHRA and CDR2 YSYEKL. This CDR3 is built from 16 residues. V lost 3 bases and J lost 3; bases outside the gene matches: 11. Repertoires were generated with immunoSEQ multiplex PCR, while TCRdb's copy carries only in-frame clones and drops some. This sample yields approximately 600,000 clones, of which about 95% are seen a single time; 0.11% belongs to the top ten. The naive CD8 population came from CD45RO-negative cells selected for CCR7, without terminally differentiated effector memory CD45RA+ cells.

The chain is built from TRBV4-1 and TRBJ2-7, with TRBD2 matching 7 bases. This TCR was sampled from a woman aged 25 to 39 in good health. Sequencing used naive CD8+ T cells sorted from blood. CDR3 sequence: CASSHATSVTIYEQYF. CDR3 nucleotide sequence: TGCGCCAGCAGCCACGCCACTAGCGTGACAATCTACGAGCAGTACTTC.